The text below deals with one TCR beta chain. This sample stems from a study of cytotoxic CD8 clonotypes in ibrutinib-treated CLL. Overall study context: On average, each sample had 255,043 productive templates and more than 75,000 productive rearrangements.

The protocol was immunoSEQ multiplex PCR, while the TCRdb copy is restricted to in-frame clones and leaves out a portion. The data contain roughly 160,000 clones, 84% of them seen just once; the ten biggest clones take up about 4.6%. Sequenced material: PBMCs, taken after 24 months of ibrutinib treatment. This clonotype was obtained from a human donor with chronic lymphocytic leukemia.

DNA for the CDR3: TGTGCCAGCAGCTTCCGGGCAGGAAGCTCAGATACGCAGTATTTT. This gives the protein CASSFRAGSSDTQYF. The chain combines TRBV7-3 with TRBJ2-3; D is unresolved. V dropped 3 bases and J dropped 4 bases, with 14 bases sitting between them. This CDR3 region has 15 residues. The V gene's germline CDR1 is SGHTA and CDR2 FQGTGA.